This T cell receptor (beta chain) was sequenced in a study of blood T cell repertoires in COVID-19. Assay used: immunoSEQ multiplex PCR; TCRdb lists only in-frame clones, some missing. This sample yields 200,000 to 250,000 clones, of which 70% to 90% are seen a single time; 10% to 12% belongs to the top ten. The CDR3 runs to 12 residues. Trimming left V 4 bases short and J 4 bases short, with 7 bases between. From germline, CDR1 is MDHEN and CDR2 SYDVKM. What the recovered Cohort 3 donors had was two negative PCRs, clearance, or symptom resolution. The sample was PBMCs or T cells enriched from blood (not recorded which). The clonotype was recovered from a man between 25 and 39 years old who had recovered from COVID-19. V usage is TRBV28 and J usage is TRBJ1-1, with a tentative D call TRBD1 (5 bases). The CDR3 DNA reads as TGTGCCAGCAGTTACAGGCCCACTGAAGCTTTCTTT. Its protein is CASSYRPTEAFF. The whole variable domain, remainder taken from reference TRBV28 and TRBJ1-1, is DVKVTQSSRYLVKRTGEKVFLECVQDMDHENMFWYRQDPGLGLRLIYFSYDVKMKEKGDIPEGYSVSREKKERFSLILESASTNQTSMYLCASSYRPTEAFFGQGTRLTVV.